The 2 T cell receptor beta chains below were found in one sample sequenced in a study of blood T cell repertoires in COVID-19. The assay was immunoSEQ multiplex PCR, and TCRdb's table has in-frame clones only and misses some. The sample records fewer than 700,000 clones, 85% to 90% being singletons. The material sequenced was peripheral blood. All receptors come from a woman aged 45-65 years with COVID-19, enrolled during active disease.

J is TRBJ1-4 and V is TRBV5-1; TRBD1 agrees at 8 bases. Germline V CDR1 and CDR2: SGHRS, YFSETQ. The CDR3 is made up of 14 amino acids. V trimming: 1 base; J trimming: 7 bases; junction bases outside the gene matches: 3. The CDR3 loop reads CASSLTGGGEKLFF. CDR3 nucleotide sequence: TGCGCCAGCAGCTTGACAGGGGGAGGTGAAAAACTGTTTTTT.

The V and J genes are TRBV24-1 and TRBJ2-2; D may be TRBD2 (6 bases). The germline V gene encodes CDR1 KGHDR and CDR2 SFDVKD. Trimming pared 5 bases from V and 0 bases from J, leaving 9 bases between. This CDR3 comprises 15 residues. CDR3 region: CATSARRANTGELFF. In DNA form, the CDR3 reads TGTGCCACCAGTGCGAGGAGGGCGAACACCGGGGAGCTGTTTTTT.